One and the same sample provided the 27 T cell receptor beta chains below, sequenced in a study of glioma-infiltrating T cells. The iRepertoire nested amplicon-rescue multiplex PCR amplified TCR alpha and beta CDR3s from RNA. TCRdb reprocessed the multiplex PCR reads with MiXCR, giving one entry per CDR3 protein. Here the sample spans about 140,000 distinct CDR3 sequences, more than 35% being singletons. The sample was glioma tissue, nonneoplastic brain tissue, or PBMCs (not recorded which). Receptors originate from a human donor with low-grade glioma or glioblastoma, undergoing nonglioma brain surgery, or in good health (not recorded which).

The chain employs TRBV20-1 and TRBJ2-1; D ambiguous. With 6 bases removed from V and 0 bases from J, the gap between germline ends came to 9 bases. Germline values: CDR1 DFQATT, CDR2 SNEGSKA (reference sequence). The CDR3 runs 13 residues. The CDR3 DNA follows: TGCAGTGCCTATAGTGGCTCCTACAATGAGCAGTTCTTC. Residues: CSAYSGSYNEQFF.

This clonotype was seen many times. This chain connects TRBV7-2 to TRBJ2-5; D gene unclear. V gave up 5 bases and J gave up 5 bases, with 12 bases separating them. The CDR3 has 13 amino acids. Germline V gene sequence: CDR1 SGHTA, CDR2 FQGNSA. For the CDR3, the DNA is TGTGCCAGCAGCCGCCCCGTAACGGAGACCCAGTACTTC. It translates to CASSRPVTETQYF.

This clonotype was found once. Sequence at one end of the junction differs from germline and may be a read error. The CDR3 DNA reads as TGCGCCAGCAGCCAAGATCGGATGGGACGGGTGAACACTGAAGCTTTCTTT. Amino acid sequence: CASSQDRMGRVNTEAFF. The chain uses TRBV7-2 and TRBJ1-1, with a tentative D call TRBD1 (5 bases). Germline assignment: CDR1 SGHTA and CDR2 FQGNSA. The CDR3 extends over 17 amino acids.

There are many counts of this clonotype. The chain links TRBV2 to TRBJ1-6; 9 bases fit TRBD1. V lost 9 bases, J lost 8 bases, and 8 bases stayed unmatched. This CDR3 comprises 14 residues. Germline V gene lookup returns CDR1 SNHLY and CDR2 FYNNEI. CDR3 residues: CARGQGIQDSPLHF. The DNA for the CDR3 is TGTGCCAGGGGACAGGGCATTCAGGATTCACCCCTCCACTTT.

This clonotype appeared once. The chain uses TRBV27 and TRBJ1-2; D unresolved. The V gene lost 4 bases and the J gene lost 0 bases, with 18 bases spanning the gap. The germline V gene has CDR1 MNHEY and CDR2 SMNVEV (reference sequence). CDR3 length: 17 amino acids. The CDR3 DNA is TGTGCCAGCAGTTATGGGTCCACTCCCGTTACTAACTATGGCTACACCTTC. The encoded protein is CASSYGSTPVTNYGYTF.

The chain couples TRBV4-1 to TRBJ2-2; D uncertain. Germline lookup yields CDR1 MGHRA and CDR2 YSYEKL. Trimming left V 4 bases short and J 5 bases short, with 11 bases between. The CDR3 spans 14 residues. CDR3 sequence: CASSPHLSTGELFF. The DNA of the CDR3 is TGCGCCAGCAGCCCCCATCTGAGTACCGGGGAGCTGTTTTTT.

This clonotype occurred a few times. The chain has TRBV7-2 and TRBJ2-7; 9 bases agree with TRBD1. CDR3 length: 14 amino acids. V trimming: 5 bases; J trimming: 3 bases; junction bases outside the gene matches: 5. CDR1 is SGHTA, CDR2 FQGNSA, per germline. The CDR3, as DNA: TGTGCCAGCAGCCGCCGGGACAGGGACTACGAGCAGTACTTC. Protein sequence: CASSRRDRDYEQYF.

The gene calls are TRBV7-2 and TRBJ2-3; TRBD2 matches at 12 bases. The V gene end was trimmed by 1 base and the J gene end by 4 bases; junction bases not matched to a gene: 3. The germline CDR1 and CDR2 sequences are SGHTA and FQGNSA. The CDR3 consists of 16 residues. In nucleotides, the CDR3 is TGTGCCAGCAGCTTAGTTCTAGCGGGAGGGGCAGATACGCAGTATTTT. Translated: CASSLVLAGGADTQYF.

This clonotype was detected only a few times. The chain links TRBV28 to TRBJ2-6; TRBD1 might be the D (6 bases). CDR3 size: 15 residues. Trimming took off 6 bases at V and 0 bases at J, with 9 bases between the two ends. The V gene's germline CDR1 is MDHEN and CDR2 SYDVKM. This chain's CDR3 is CASRGHTSGANVLTF. CDR3 DNA: TGTGCCAGCAGGGGACACACCTCTGGGGCCAACGTCCTGACTTTC.

The chain links TRBV20-1 to TRBJ1-3; no clear D. Trimming cost V 6 bases and J 0 bases, with 12 bases left between them. CDR3 length: 14 residues. Germline-derived CDR1 and CDR2 are DFQATT and SNEGSKA (reference sequence). CDR3 amino acids: CSAKDQSSGNTIYF. DNA for the CDR3: TGCAGTGCCAAAGATCAGAGCTCTGGAAACACCATATATTTT.

This clonotype was seen more than once but under ten times. V and J are TRBV6-6 and TRBJ1-6; D is ambiguous. V lost 6 bases and J 9 bases, leaving 15 bases between the germline ends. The CDR3 length is 14 residues. Germline CDR1 MNHNY, CDR2 SVGAGI (reference sequence). The CDR3: CASSPRTPSSPLHF. The CDR3 coding sequence is TGTGCCAGCAGCCCCCGGACCCCCAGTTCACCCCTCCACTTT.

This clonotype has more than one count but fewer than ten. J is TRBJ1-6 and V is TRBV6-1; D is unclear. This CDR3 is 14 amino acids long. Germline V gene data show CDR1 as MNHNS and CDR2 as SASEGT. The V end lost 5 bases, the J end lost 7 bases, and 12 bases lay between the germline ends. CDR3 DNA sequence: TGTGCCAGCAGTTTCCGGGGTACGAATTCACCCCTCCACTTT. As protein: CASSFRGTNSPLHF.

The CDR3 bases are TGTGCCAGCAGCACCCCCGGGCCTAAAGCTTTCTTT. It encodes CASSTPGPKAFF. This chain connects TRBV7-2 to TRBJ1-1; no clear D. This CDR3 has 12 amino acids. Trimming took off 5 bases at V and 9 bases at J, with 13 bases between the two ends. Germline loops: CDR1 SGHTA, CDR2 FQGNSA. Together with reference TRBV7-2 and TRBJ1-1, the CDR3 gives the full variable domain: GAGVSQSPSNKVTEKGKDVELRCDPISGHTALYWYRQSLGQGLEFLIYFQGNSAPDKSGLPSDRFSAERTGGSVSTLTIQRTQQEDSAVYLCASSTPGPKAFFGQGTRLTVV.

The rearrangement joins TRBV6-1 to TRBJ2-7; TRBD1 aligns across 10 bases. Germline CDR1 MNHNS, CDR2 SASEGT. This CDR3 spans 15 amino acids. After removal of 6 bases from V and 5 bases from J, the junction contained 10 bases not matched to a gene. The CDR3 loop is CASRPGQGRWDEQYF. CDR3 in DNA: TGTGCCAGCAGACCGGGACAGGGGAGGTGGGACGAGCAGTACTTC.

This clonotype was picked up one time. The CDR3 does not end in the conserved phenylalanine or tryptophan, so this is likely a read error. CDR3 region: CASSSFVETRSNEQFS. DNA of the CDR3: TGTGCCAGCAGCTCCTTTGTTGAGACCAGAAGTAATGAGCAGTTCTCC. This chain joins TRBV7-9 and TRBJ2-1; D unresolved. V was shortened by 4 bases and J by 7 bases, with 20 bases between the two germline ends. CDR3 length equals 16 residues. CDR1 and CDR2 (germline): SEHNR, FQNEAQ (reference sequence).

The chain couples TRBV29-1 to TRBJ1-1; a possible D gene is TRBD1 (6 bases). In germline, CDR1 is SQVTM, CDR2 ANQGSEA. This CDR3 spans 16 amino acids. The germline V and J ends were trimmed by 7 bases and 3 bases, with 24 bases remaining between them. CDR3 nucleotide sequence: TGCAGCGCCCTGGAGGGGTCCGGGACACATTACACTGAAGCTTTCTTT. As protein: CSALEGSGTHYTEAFF.

The chain is built from TRBV4-1 and TRBJ2-3; TRBD2 aligns across 7 bases. The CDR3 is made up of 18 amino acids. J gave up 3 bases and V 2 bases, and 14 bases lay outside the gene matches. Germline-derived CDR1 and CDR2 are MGHRA and YSYEKL. The CDR3 loop is CASSQPTFRASGTDTQYF. CDR3 nucleotide sequence: TGCGCCAGCAGCCAACCTACCTTTCGGGCTAGCGGAACAGATACGCAGTATTTT.

The chain combines TRBV20-1 with TRBJ1-4, with D unclear. The germline V gene encodes CDR1 DFQATT and CDR2 SNEGSKA (reference sequence). The V end lost 5 bases, the J end lost 3 bases, and 10 bases lay between the germline ends. CDR3 length: 13 residues. CDR3 region: CSAPILPNEKLFF. CDR3 nucleotide sequence: TGCAGTGCTCCCATCCTCCCTAATGAAAAACTGTTTTTT.

The chain joins TRBV6-2 or TRBV6-3 to TRBJ2-7; 7 bases agree with TRBD1. This CDR3 region has 14 residues. The V segment lost 10 bases and the J segment 0 bases; nucleotides outside the gene matches: 9. The V gene's germline CDR1 is MNHEY and CDR2 SVGEGT. As DNA, the CDR3 is TGTGCCATCAGCCACACAGGGGCCTCCTACGAGCAGTACTTC. It translates to CAISHTGASYEQYF.

This clonotype was counted only a few times. The rearrangement uses TRBV28 and TRBJ1-1; D uncertain. Per germline, CDR1 MDHEN and CDR2 SYDVKM. V was shortened by 6 bases and J by 4 bases, with 9 bases between the two germline ends. CDR3 size: 12 residues. CDR3 nucleotides: TGTGCCAGCAGCCCCGCGGCCACTGAAGCTTTCTTT. Amino acids: CASSPAATEAFF.

Points on this clonotype: Relative to the germline gene, one junction end is altered; a read error may explain this. This sequence joins TRBV7-7 and TRBJ2-3; 7 bases match TRBD2. The CDR3 runs to 13 residues. The germline V gene encodes CDR1 SSHAT and CDR2 FNYEAQ (reference sequence). CDR3 nucleotide sequence: TGTGCTAGCAGCACCGGACTAGCAGATACGCAGTATTTT. Translated: CASSTGLADTQYF.

Only a few counts were recorded for this clonotype. The chain links TRBV5-1 to TRBJ1-5; D not resolved. From germline, CDR1 is SGHRS and CDR2 YFSETQ. V was pared by 0 bases and J by 3 bases, with 10 bases between. The CDR3 loop spans 15 amino acids. The CDR3 DNA reads TGCGCCAGCAGCTTGGGCCCACTAAACAATCAGCCCCAGCATTTT. Encoded protein: CASSLGPLNNQPQHF.

This clonotype was counted a few times. The CDR3 loop is CASSLRDGGSYEQYF. The DNA of the CDR3 is TGTGCCAGCAGCCTAAGGGACGGAGGCTCCTACGAGCAGTACTTC. The V and J genes are TRBV11-2 and TRBJ2-7; D possibly matches TRBD1 or TRBD2 (5 bases each). CDR3 length equals 15 residues. Per the germline V gene, CDR1 is SGHAT and CDR2 is FQNNGV. V lost 5 bases and J 0 bases, leaving 14 bases between the germline ends.

In its sample, this clonotype was seen many times. This sequence joins TRBV27 and TRBJ2-7, with 8 bases fitting TRBD1. The CDR3 runs to 13 residues. Germline V lookup: CDR1 MNHEY, CDR2 SMNVEV (reference sequence). V lost 6 bases, J lost 4 bases, and 5 bases stayed unmatched. The CDR3 DNA reads as TGTGCCAGCAGACAAGGACAGGGATACGAGCAGTACTTC. Residues: CASRQGQGYEQYF.

In this sample, this clonotype turned up a few times. The genes are TRBV6-1 and TRBJ1-3; 8 nucleotides align to TRBD1. This CDR3 has 17 amino acids. The V and J ends lost 5 bases and 0 bases, in that order; junction bases with no gene match: 9. Germline V gene lookup returns CDR1 MNHNS and CDR2 SASEGT. This chain's CDR3 is CASSPSGTGYSGNTIYF. CDR3 DNA sequence: TGTGCCAGCAGTCCCTCCGGGACAGGCTACTCTGGAAACACCATATATTTT.

This clonotype was picked up one time. This chain connects TRBV4-1 to TRBJ2-1; 12 bases are shared with TRBD2. With the DNA end fitting TRBJ2-5 better, the J assignment may be wrong. The CDR3 extends over 17 amino acids. CDR1 MGHRA and CDR2 YSYEKL come from the germline V gene. DNA for the CDR3: TGCGCCAGCAGCCAAGATGAGACTAGCGGGGGCCAAGAGACCCAGTACTTC. Translation: CASSQDETSGGQETQYF.

This clonotype has only one observation. This chain uses TRBV18 with TRBJ2-1; tentative D call: TRBD2 (5 bases). CDR1 is KGHSH, CDR2 LQKENI, per germline. This CDR3 contains 18 residues. Trimming pared 2 bases from V and 0 bases from J, leaving 17 bases between. CDR3 sequence reads: CASSPRTKPADSYNEQFF. The DNA of the CDR3 is TGTGCCAGCTCACCAAGGACCAAACCAGCGGACTCCTACAATGAGCAGTTCTTC.